The source of this T cell receptor beta chain is a study of T-cell memory formation after mild COVID-19. Each CDR3 protein gets one entry after TCRdb re-called the 5' RACE reads with MiXCR. The sample has approximately 400,000 distinct CDR3 sequences; under 20% are singletons. CDR1 and CDR2 (germline): LGHDT, YNNKEL (reference sequence). CDR3 length equals 15 residues. Trimming took off 1 base at V and 1 base at J, with 10 bases between the two ends. This clonotype has only a few counts. The sequence derives from a man aged 18 to 30 who had mild COVID-19 (a few samples of this study predate the infection). Cell type and time point are not known. Sequencing was done on a sample of PBMCs or a T cell subset sorted from them (not recorded which). The chain is built from TRBV3-1 and TRBJ1-2, with unresolved D. The CDR3 nucleotides are TGTGCCAGCAGCCAAGGGGCTGTAATTAACTATGGCTACACCTTC. Protein: CASSQGAVINYGYTF.